One and the same sample provided the 27 T cell receptor beta chains below, sequenced in a study of cytomegalovirus exposure and HLA in healthy donors. 13 Jbeta primers and 60 Vbeta primers were used for the PCR. Clones were sequenced by immunoSEQ multiplex PCR, and TCRdb holds only the in-frame ones, with some missing. The data contain approximately 100,000 clones, 60% to 85% of them singletons. Sequences were obtained from PBMCs. Receptors originate from a man aged 45-65 years in good health and CMV-seropositive.

This sequence joins TRBV19 and TRBJ2-3; 7 positions match TRBD2. Per germline, CDR1 LNHDA and CDR2 SQIVND (reference sequence). V gave up 4 bases and J gave up 5 bases; unmatched junction bases: 12. There are 16 residues in the CDR3. DNA for the CDR3: TGTGCCAGTAGTAAGGGAGCGGGATTCTTGGTAGATACGCAGTATTTT. It specifies CASSKGAGFLVDTQYF.

The CDR3 nucleotides read TGTGCCAGCTCACCGCGGGAGGGCTCCTACAATGAGCAGTTCTTC. Its protein product is CASSPREGSYNEQFF. V and J are TRBV18 and TRBJ2-1, with 9 bases aligning to TRBD2. Looked up from germline, CDR1 is KGHSH and CDR2 is LQKENI. V shed 3 bases, J shed 0 bases, and the junction held 0 bases outside the gene matches. The CDR3 totals 15 residues.

This chain connects TRBV18 to TRBJ2-7; 10 nucleotides match TRBD1. Germline V lookup: CDR1 KGHSH, CDR2 LQKENI. The CDR3 length is 15 residues. V trimming: 3 bases; J trimming: 0 bases; junction bases outside the gene matches: 2. DNA for the CDR3: TGTGCCAGCTCACCCGGGACAGGGGCCTCCTACGAGCAGTACTTC. Its protein is CASSPGTGASYEQYF. Full variable domain (outside the CDR3, taken from reference TRBV18 and TRBJ2-7): NAGVMQNPRHLVRRRGQEARLRCSPMKGHSHVYWYRQLPEEGLKFMVYLQKENIIDESGMPKERFSAEFPKEGPSILRIQQVVRGDSAAYFCASSPGTGASYEQYFGPGTRLTVT.

This chain links TRBV2 with TRBJ2-7, with 8 positions matching TRBD1. Germline V gives CDR1 SNHLY, CDR2 FYNNEI. V lost 7 bases to trimming and J lost 7 bases; unmatched junction nucleotides: 9. This CDR3 contains 13 residues. CDR3 bases: TGTGCCAGCACTAAGGACAGGGCTGTTGAGCAGTACTTC. Translated: CASTKDRAVEQYF.

J is TRBJ1-3 and V is TRBV6-1, with D perhaps TRBD1 (6 bases). Between the trimmed V and J ends, which lost 3 bases and 4 bases, there was a span of 13 bases. Germline V gene lookup returns CDR1 MNHNS and CDR2 SASEGT. The CDR3 covers 15 residues. The CDR3, as DNA: TGTGCCAGCAGTGAGGGTCAGGGGCCCGGAAACACCATATATTTT. It specifies CASSEGQGPGNTIYF.

The CDR3 DNA reads as TGTGCCAGTAGTGCCGACTCCTATGGCTACACCTTC. As protein: CASSADSYGYTF. The chain couples TRBV19 to TRBJ1-2; D call uncertain. The CDR3 is 12 residues long. Per germline, CDR1 LNHDA and CDR2 SQIVND (reference sequence). Trimming removed 5 bases from V and 4 bases from J, with 8 bases in between. The full variable domain, its missing parts supplied by reference TRBV19 and TRBJ1-2, is DGGITQSPKYLFRKEGQNVTLSCEQNLNHDAMYWYRQDPGQGLRLIYYSQIVNDFQKGDIAEGYSVSREKKESFPLTVTSAQKNPTAFYLCASSADSYGYTFGSGTRLTVV.

This clone was recorded only once. The chain carries TRBV27 and TRBJ1-1; 8 bases are shared with TRBD1. Germline-derived CDR1 and CDR2 are MNHEY and SMNVEV (reference sequence). This CDR3 is built from 14 residues. The trim removed 5 bases at V and 6 bases at J, leaving 8 bases unmatched. The CDR3 bases are TGTGCCAGCAGTACAAGGACAGGGAGCGCTGAAGCTTTCTTT. Encoded protein: CASSTRTGSAEAFF.

The chain joins TRBV6-5 to TRBJ1-5; D is unclear. This CDR3 has 15 amino acids. CDR1 and CDR2 from the germline V gene are MNHEY and SVGAGI. V was cut by 0 bases and J by 0 bases, with 6 bases left in between. In DNA form, the CDR3 reads TGTGCCAGCAGTTACTCACAGACTAGCAATCAGCCCCAGCATTTT. Protein sequence: CASSYSQTSNQPQHF.

This clone was seen once. The chain couples TRBV19 to TRBJ2-5; D is perhaps TRBD2 (5 bases). Per the germline V gene, CDR1 is LNHDA and CDR2 is SQIVND (reference sequence). The CDR3 is made up of 15 amino acids. The V end was cut by 4 bases, the J end by 3 bases, with 15 bases between. The CDR3, as DNA: TGTGCCAGTAGTACTACTAGGAACGGGGAAGAGACCCAGTACTTC. Amino acid sequence: CASSTTRNGEETQYF.

This rearrangement joins TRBV6-5 to TRBJ2-2; 7 bases align to TRBD2. The CDR3 length is 13 residues. Per germline, CDR1 MNHEY and CDR2 SVGAGI. The trim removed 6 bases at V and 6 bases at J, leaving 4 bases unmatched. CDR3 DNA sequence: TGTGCCAGCAGAAAACTAGCGCCCGGGGAGCTGTTTTTT. Translating it yields CASRKLAPGELFF.

The chain has TRBV9 and TRBJ2-1; 8 bases align to TRBD2. This CDR3 has 15 residues. The germline V gene has CDR1 SGDLS and CDR2 YYNGEE. Unmatched junction bases numbered 9, after V lost 4 bases and J lost 6 bases. The CDR3 bases are TGTGCCAGCAGCCCCAGCGGGAGAGGTTCCAATGAGCAGTTCTTC. Protein sequence: CASSPSGRGSNEQFF.

This clone was recorded a few times. The chain links TRBV4-3 to TRBJ2-5; 7 bases agree with TRBD2. With the DNA end fitting TRBJ2-7 better, the J assignment may be wrong. Germline values: CDR1 LGHNA, CDR2 YSLEER. This CDR3 has 15 amino acids. The CDR3 DNA follows: TGCGCCAGCAGCCAAGAAGCGGGGCCCGCCTACGAGCAGTACTTC. Translating gives CASSQEAGPAYEQYF.

This clone was found a few times. The chain couples TRBV28 to TRBJ1-1; TRBD1 agrees at 7 bases. V lost 5 bases, J lost 4 bases, and 7 bases stayed unmatched. The CDR3 extends over 14 amino acids. Looked up from germline, CDR1 is MDHEN and CDR2 is SYDVKM. DNA of the CDR3: TGTGCCAGCAGTCCAGACAGGGTCGGCACTGAAGCTTTCTTT. Translation: CASSPDRVGTEAFF.

The chain employs TRBV2 and TRBJ2-7, with 14 bases aligning to TRBD2. Germline CDR1 and CDR2: SNHLY and FYNNEI. The CDR3 has 15 amino acids. V was pared by 6 bases and J by 6 bases, with 7 bases of the junction left unmatched. CDR3 nucleotides: TGTGCCAGCAGGGCCAGACTAGCGGGAGGGGGCGAGCAGTACTTC. This encodes CASRARLAGGGEQYF.

V gene TRBV5-4 combines with J gene TRBJ2-5, with 8 bases fitting TRBD1. The germline V gene encodes CDR1 SGHNT and CDR2 YYREEE (reference sequence). CDR3 size: 14 residues. V trimming: 1 base; J trimming: 2 bases; junction bases outside the gene matches: 1. The CDR3 sequence is CASSLRTGQETQYF. The CDR3 bases are TGTGCCAGCAGCTTGCGGACAGGGCAAGAGACCCAGTACTTC.

This chain joins TRBV13 and TRBJ2-1; D gene unclear. Germline V lookup: CDR1 PRHDT, CDR2 FYEKMQ (reference sequence). This CDR3 region has 15 residues. V was clipped by 5 bases and J by 3 bases, with 14 bases between them. The CDR3 bases are TGTGCCAGCAGCCTGCTTGGCCAGAACTACAATGAGCAGTTCTTC. Its translation is CASSLLGQNYNEQFF.

The rearrangement uses TRBV30 and TRBJ1-4; D unclear. The length of the CDR3 is 14 residues. CDR1 is GTSNPN, CDR2 SVGIG, per germline (reference sequence). With 2 bases removed from V and 5 bases from J, the gap between germline ends came to 12 bases. CDR3 region: CAWSLGWNNEKLFF. The CDR3 DNA reads TGTGCCTGGAGTCTCGGGTGGAACAATGAAAAACTGTTTTTT.

The V and J genes are TRBV6-1 and TRBJ2-5, with 8 bases aligning to TRBD2. CDR1 and CDR2 (germline): MNHNS, SASEGT. Trimming at V came to 1 base and at J to 3 bases, leaving 10 bases not matched to a gene. This CDR3 comprises 17 residues. The CDR3 sequence is CASSEGGRRLAKETQYF. CDR3 nucleotides: TGTGCCAGCAGTGAAGGAGGCAGAAGACTAGCGAAAGAGACCCAGTACTTC.

The sample holds one count of this clone. The chain links TRBV5-4 to TRBJ2-3; D is perhaps TRBD1 (6 bases). CDR1 SGHNT and CDR2 YYREEE come from the germline V gene (reference sequence). The CDR3 runs to 14 residues. The V end lost 1 base, the J end lost 2 bases, and 8 bases lay between the germline ends. The CDR3 here is CASSLLGATDTQYF. In nucleotides, the CDR3 is TGTGCCAGCAGCTTGTTGGGGGCCACAGATACGCAGTATTTT. Combining the CDR3 with reference TRBV5-4 and TRBJ2-3 gives the whole variable domain ETGVTQSPTHLIKTRGQQVTLRCSSQSGHNTVSWYQQALGQGPQFIFQYYREEENGRGNFPPRFSGLQFPNYSSELNVNALELDDSALYLCASSLLGATDTQYFGPGTRLTVL.

This sequence joins TRBV5-1 and TRBJ2-1; TRBD2 matches at 10 bases. V lost 7 bases to trimming and J lost 1 base; unmatched junction nucleotides: 5. Germline assignment: CDR1 SGHRS and CDR2 YFSETQ. The length of the CDR3 is 15 residues. The CDR3 DNA sequence: TGCGCCAGCCGGCTAGCGGGAGCTTCCTACAATGAGCAGTTCTTC. This gives the protein CASRLAGASYNEQFF.

The chain links TRBV6-1 to TRBJ1-4; TRBD1 matches 8 bases. This CDR3 spans 16 amino acids. V trimming: 4 bases; J trimming: 3 bases; junction bases outside the gene matches: 7. Germline CDR1 MNHNS, CDR2 SASEGT. The CDR3 nucleotides read TGTGCCAGCAGTGGACCGACAGGGGCGGCTAATGAAAAACTGTTTTTT. Translating it yields CASSGPTGAANEKLFF.

The V gene is TRBV29-1, the J gene TRBJ2-7; tentative D call: TRBD2 (5 bases). This CDR3 contains 15 residues. V gave up 3 bases and J gave up 0 bases, with 15 bases separating them. From germline, CDR1 is SQVTM and CDR2 ANQGSEA. The CDR3 coding sequence is TGCAGCGTTGACGTCGGAGGCGGTACCTCCTACGAGCAGTACTTC. The encoded protein is CSVDVGGGTSYEQYF.

The chain has TRBV27 and TRBJ2-7, with D perhaps matching TRBD2 (6 bases). CDR1 and CDR2 (germline): MNHEY, SMNVEV (reference sequence). This CDR3 comprises 17 residues. V lost 1 base and J 5 bases, leaving 21 bases between the germline ends. The CDR3 DNA is TGTGCCAGCAGTTTATTGGGGAGGACCCGGGGCAGCCACGAGCAGTACTTC. It yields the protein CASSLLGRTRGSHEQYF.

This clone was detected a few times. The chain couples TRBV7-3 to TRBJ2-1, with TRBD2 matching 8 bases. CDR1 and CDR2 from the germline V gene are SGHTA and FQGTGA. The ends lost 5 bases at V and 8 bases at J; junction bases unmatched: 11. The length of the CDR3 is 15 residues. This chain's CDR3 is CASSPAGLAGDEQFF. For the CDR3, the DNA is TGTGCCAGCAGCCCCGCGGGGCTAGCGGGCGATGAGCAGTTCTTC.

V is TRBV4-3 and J is TRBJ2-5, with 7 bases aligning to TRBD2. Germline loops: CDR1 LGHNA, CDR2 YSLEER. The CDR3 runs 17 residues. The junction had 10 bases not matched to a gene; V was cut back by 3 bases and J by 0 bases. The CDR3 reads CASSQDLLAGNQETQYF. The DNA of the CDR3 is TGCGCCAGCAGCCAGGACTTGTTAGCGGGCAACCAAGAGACCCAGTACTTC.

The chain links TRBV7-2 to TRBJ1-5; TRBD1 aligns across 9 bases. After removal of 8 bases from V and 4 bases from J, the junction contained 12 bases not matched to a gene. The V gene's germline CDR1 is SGHTA and CDR2 FQGNSA. The CDR3 sequence is 16 residues long. Here the CDR3 reads CASATGTGGANQPQHF. The CDR3 region has the DNA TGTGCCAGCGCGACGGGAACAGGGGGCGCGAATCAGCCCCAGCATTTT.

This clone turned up a few times. The genes are TRBV7-9 and TRBJ2-2, with TRBD1 matching 9 bases. CDR3 length equals 15 residues. CDR1 is SEHNR, CDR2 FQNEAQ, per germline (reference sequence). Germline trimming cut 3 bases from V and 2 bases from J; bases unmatched to any gene: 1. The CDR3 loop reads CASSLGQGNTGELFF. In DNA form, the CDR3 reads TGTGCCAGCAGCTTGGGACAGGGTAACACCGGGGAGCTGTTTTTT.